The clone carrying this T cell receptor (beta chain) appeared a single time. Its cognate antigen is unknown. The data originate from a study of cytomegalovirus exposure and HLA in healthy donors. On the study more broadly: Researchers previously reported finding about 110 million unique TCR beta sequences from roughly 200 million T cells. Study conclusions and caveats: For TCR beta chains, V- and J-gene trimming was later linked to a missense DCLRE1C variant.

PCR was performed using 60 Vbeta and 13 Jbeta primers. TCRdb's table, derived via immunoSEQ multiplex PCR, lists solely in-frame clones and lacks some. Of some 140,000 clones listed, about 80% were seen once; the top ten hold approximately 4%. V lost 4 bases and J 0 bases, leaving 13 bases between the germline ends. This CDR3 has 16 residues. The germline gives CDR1 SGHNT, CDR2 YENEEA. Sequenced input: PBMCs. The V call is TRBV11-3, the J call TRBJ1-3, with D possibly matching TRBD1 (5 bases). The receptor was isolated from a woman between 40 and 50 years old in good health and CMV-seronegative. Written as DNA, the CDR3 is TGTGCCAGCAGCTCCAGGACACCGTTCTCTGGAAACACCATATATTTT. This gives the protein CASSSRTPFSGNTIYF. Variable domain in full (rest from reference TRBV11-3 and TRBJ1-3): EAGVVQSPRYKIIEKKQPVAFWCNPISGHNTLYWYLQNLGQGPELLIRYENEEAVDDSQLPKDRFSAERLKGVDSTLKIQPAELGDSAVYLCASSSRTPFSGNTIYFGEGSWLTVV.